A selection of T cell receptor beta chains follows, all from one sample in a study of T cell repertoires in cytomegalovirus infection. TCRdb redid the calling of the reads with MiXCR, one entry per CDR3 protein. The sample has almost 300,000 distinct CDR3 sequences, around 10% seen once. What was sequenced was PBMCs. All receptors derive from a human donor in good health (CMV status not recorded). Some clones in this sample may be carry-over from other donors' samples. Both conserved end residues are part of each CDR3. The order of the fields is CDR3 length, clone size, J gene, D gene, V gene, CDR3 protein, CDR3 DNA. D genes are given only for firm matches. Only part of the rows carry a size: once, few, many, or a class if the clone is expanded.

11,NA,TRBJ1-1,NA,TRBV2,CASWVGAEAFF,TGTGCCAGCTGGGTAGGTGCTGAAGCTTTCTTT
14,many,TRBJ2-3,NA,TRBV7-2,CASSFMATGDTQYF,TGTGCCAGCAGTTTTATGGCAACAGGGGATACGCAGTATTTT
13,NA,TRBJ1-1,NA,TRBV20-1,CSGPTAVKTEAFF,TGCAGTGGGCCGACAGCCGTTAAAACTGAAGCTTTCTTT
16,many,TRBJ2-1,NA,TRBV27,CASSHRQGLGSWPPFF,TGTGCCAGCAGTCACCGACAGGGCCTCGGGAGTTGGCCTCCGTTCTTC
13,many,TRBJ2-2,NA,TRBV7-8,CASSPVGTGELFF,TGTGCCAGCAGCCCCGTAGGCACCGGGGAGCTGTTTTTT
15,many,TRBJ1-1,NA,TRBV19,CASRPYDRSNTEAFF,TGTGCCAGTAGGCCGTACGACAGGAGTAACACTGAAGCTTTCTTT
14,many,TRBJ1-4,NA,TRBV20-1,CSALRQIRNEKLFF,TGCAGTGCCTTACGACAGATCCGTAATGAAAAACTGTTTTTT
14,NA,TRBJ1-1,NA,TRBV28,CASTTTTLNTEAFF,TGTGCCAGCACCACTACAACCTTGAACACTGAAGCTTTCTTT
12,few,TRBJ2-1,NA,TRBV3-1,CASSQGAWEQFF,TGTGCCAGCAGCCAGGGGGCATGGGAGCAGTTCTTC
15,many,TRBJ2-3,NA,TRBV5-1,CASSLDYSLTDTQYF,TGCGCCAGCAGCTTGGACTACAGCCTCACAGATACGCAGTATTTT
13,many,TRBJ2-5,NA,TRBV7-2,CASSLTREETQYF,TGTGCCAGCAGCTTAACACGCGAAGAGACCCAGTACTTC
14,few,TRBJ1-6,NA,TRBV12-3/TRBV12-4,CASSFSRGGSPLHF,TGTGCCAGCAGTTTTAGTAGGGGGGGGTCACCCCTCCACTTT
13,many,TRBJ1-1,NA,TRBV5-4,CASSLEPSTEAFF,TGTGCCAGCAGCTTGGAACCTTCCACTGAAGCTTTCTTT
14,few,TRBJ2-1,NA,TRBV6-5,CASSPGGASDEQFF,TGTGCCAGCAGTCCAGGGGGGGCCAGCGATGAGCAGTTCTTC
14,few,TRBJ2-3,NA,TRBV6-6,CASSYAGPGNTQYF,TGTGCCAGCAGTTACGCGGGCCCAGGGAATACGCAGTATTTT
15,many,TRBJ2-1,TRBD1,TRBV14,CASSQHRTGRNEQFF,TGTGCCAGCAGCCAGCATCGGACAGGGCGAAATGAGCAGTTCTTC
15,many,TRBJ1-4,NA,TRBV6-5,CASSYSWGIGEKLFF,TGTGCCAGCAGTTACTCGTGGGGAATTGGTGAAAAACTGTTTTTT
17,many,TRBJ2-1,TRBD2,TRBV4-1,CASSQEPFTGGYNEQFF,TGCGCCAGCAGCCAAGAACCTTTCACGGGGGGATACAATGAGCAGTTCTTC
17,many,TRBJ2-1,NA,TRBV7-2,CASSPLSTGVLYNEQFF,TGTGCCAGCAGCCCCCTTAGTACGGGGGTTCTATACAATGAGCAGTTCTTC
14,many,TRBJ1-1,NA,TRBV4-1,CASSQDRGVTEAFF,TGCGCCAGCAGCCAAGACAGGGGAGTCACTGAAGCTTTCTTT
18,few,TRBJ1-1,NA,TRBV13,CASSLAPGPARVNTEAFF,TGTGCCAGCAGCTTAGCCCCGGGACCGGCGCGGGTGAACACTGAAGCTTTCTTT
13,many,TRBJ1-1,NA,TRBV15,CATSRVRGTEAFF,TGTGCCACCAGCAGAGTTCGTGGCACTGAAGCTTTCTTT
15,many,TRBJ2-1,NA,TRBV24-1,CATSDPTSHYNEQFF,TGTGCCACCAGTGACCCTACGAGCCACTACAATGAGCAGTTCTTC
17,few,TRBJ2-4,TRBD2,TRBV19,CASSTSGGARAKNIQYF,TGTGCCAGTAGCACTAGCGGGGGGGCCCGGGCCAAAAACATTCAGTACTTC
16,many,TRBJ2-1,TRBD1,TRBV28,CASSPPTGFGHNEQFF,TGTGCCAGCAGTCCACCGACAGGGTTCGGACACAATGAGCAGTTCTTC
15,many,TRBJ2-1,NA,TRBV6-1,CASSKGESSYNEQFF,TGTGCCAGCAGTAAGGGGGAAAGCTCCTACAATGAGCAGTTCTTC
13,many,TRBJ1-1,NA,TRBV19,CASSPSAGTEAFF,TGTGCCAGTAGTCCCTCCGCGGGGACTGAAGCTTTCTTT
15,NA,TRBJ2-2,NA,TRBV4-1,CASSPDRTNTGELFF,TGCGCCAGCAGCCCGGACCGGACGAACACCGGGGAGCTGTTTTTT
15,NA,TRBJ1-6,TRBD1,TRBV20-1,CSAFLRQGRDSPLHF,TGCAGTGCTTTCCTCCGACAGGGAAGGGATTCACCCCTCCACTTT
14,few,TRBJ2-7,NA,TRBV20-1,CSARDLGISYEQYF,TGCAGTGCTAGAGATCTCGGAATTAGTTATGAGCAGTACTTC
14,many,TRBJ1-2,TRBD1,TRBV6-2/TRBV6-3,CASSTGQAGYGYTF,TGTGCCAGCAGTACCGGACAGGCGGGCTATGGCTACACCTTC
20,few,TRBJ2-6,TRBD2,TRBV20-1,CSAPLRPSGGGGAGANVLTF,TGCAGTGCTCCCCTGAGGCCTAGCGGGGGGGGTGGGGCTGGGGCCAACGTCCTGACTTTC
17,many,TRBJ2-5,NA,TRBV7-9,CASSLGLATSVVETQYF,TGTGCCAGCAGCTTAGGATTGGCGACTTCAGTTGTAGAGACCCAGTACTTC
15,many,TRBJ1-3,NA,TRBV5-1,CASSLEPGQGNTIYF,TGCGCCAGCAGCTTGGAGCCAGGGCAAGGAAACACCATATATTTT
15,many,TRBJ2-1,NA,TRBV7-2,CASSLDPSSYNEQFF,TGTGCCAGCAGCTTGGACCCGAGCTCCTACAATGAGCAGTTCTTC
14,few,TRBJ1-6,NA,TRBV27,CASSLRQGLSPLHF,TGTGCCAGCAGTTTACGGCAGGGACTTTCACCCCTCCACTTT
14,many,TRBJ2-7,NA,TRBV20-1,CSADRDRAPYEQYF,TGCAGTGCCGACCGGGATAGGGCTCCCTACGAGCAGTACTTC
10,many,TRBJ2-2,NA,TRBV2,CASSVGELFF,TGTGCCAGCAGTGTCGGGGAGCTGTTTTTT
14,many,TRBJ1-1,NA,TRBV7-2,CASSFAHRNTEAFF,TGTGCCAGCAGCTTCGCCCACAGGAACACTGAAGCTTTCTTT